These 9 T cell receptor beta chains share one sample of origin, sequenced in a study of T-cell reconstitution after alpha-beta-depleted transplantation in children. This sample's TCRbeta library carried unique molecular identifier barcodes. MiXCR, applied by TCRdb to the PCR reads, yields one record per CDR3 protein. The table has 80,000 to 95,000 distinct CDR3 sequences, about 8% seen once; the top ten hold 6.9%. The sample here was PBMCs from the stem cell graft donor, taken from the stem cell graft. The source of these receptors is a human donor who donated a stem cell graft to a child with congenital amegakaryocytic thrombocytopenia.

This clonotype was seen at least ten times. The chain couples TRBV7-2 to TRBJ1-1, with D perhaps TRBD1 (5 bases). The ends were cut back, 4 bases at V and 8 bases at J, with 23 bases in the middle. This CDR3 contains 16 residues. CDR1 and CDR2 (germline): SGHTA, FQGNSA. Here the CDR3 reads CASSSLGGGTPFEAFF. CDR3 bases: TGTGCCAGCAGCTCCCTCGGTGGGGGTACACCCTTCGAAGCTTTCTTT.

This clonotype occurred many times. This chain uses TRBV4-3 with TRBJ2-1; D is possibly TRBD1 (6 bases). Germline CDR1 LGHNA, CDR2 YSLEER. V was shortened by 4 bases and J by 6 bases, with 28 bases between the two germline ends. The CDR3 length is 19 residues. As DNA, the CDR3 is TGCGCCAGCAGCCTCTGGGACATCCGGGACCTGAGGAACATCAATGAGCAGTTCTTC. Residues: CASSLWDIRDLRNINEQFF.

This clonotype has a count of ten or more. This rearrangement joins TRBV10-3 to TRBJ2-2; 8 positions agree with TRBD2. Trimming removed 3 bases from V and 1 base from J; junction bases left unmatched: 4. CDR3 size: 16 residues. The V gene's germline CDR1 is ENHRY and CDR2 SYGVKD. This chain's CDR3 is CAISERAGVNTGELFF. CDR3 coding DNA: TGTGCCATCAGTGAAAGAGCGGGAGTGAACACCGGGGAGCTGTTTTTT.

This clonotype was found many times. The rearrangement uses TRBV20-1 and TRBJ2-7; 11 bases match TRBD2. The V and J ends lost 1 base and 7 bases, in that order; junction bases with no gene match: 9. The CDR3 is made up of 15 amino acids. Looked up from germline, CDR1 is DFQATT and CDR2 is SNEGSKA (reference sequence). CDR3 loop: CSARGPTSGVGEQYF. The CDR3 DNA reads TGCAGTGCTAGAGGCCCGACTAGCGGGGTGGGTGAGCAGTACTTC.

This clonotype was seen at least ten times. The V gene is TRBV29-1, the J gene TRBJ2-1; the D is unclear. The CDR3 has 11 residues. The V gene lost 1 base and the J gene lost 5 bases, with 3 bases spanning the gap. The germline V gene has CDR1 SQVTM and CDR2 ANQGSEA. The CDR3 nucleotides read TGCAGCGTTGAAGGTGACAATGAGCAGTTCTTC. Its translation is CSVEGDNEQFF.

This clonotype was seen at least ten times. The chain uses TRBV6-1 and TRBJ2-7; unclear D gene. CDR1 is MNHNS, CDR2 SASEGT, per germline. Deletions cut 6 bases from V and 2 bases from J, with 23 bases between. The CDR3 is 17 amino acids. CDR3: CASSPPPTRDFTYEQYF. Written as DNA, the CDR3 is TGTGCCAGCAGCCCACCACCGACAAGAGACTTCACCTACGAGCAGTACTTC.

At least ten counts were recorded for this clonotype. This sequence joins TRBV6-2 or TRBV6-3 and TRBJ1-2; D gene unclear. The CDR3 runs 11 residues. The germline V gene has CDR1 MNHEY and CDR2 SVGEGT. Trimming took off 6 bases at V and 6 bases at J, with 8 bases between the two ends. The CDR3 loop is CASRAVHGYTF. For the CDR3, the DNA is TGTGCCAGCAGGGCAGTTCATGGCTACACCTTC.

This clonotype was observed at least ten times. V usage is TRBV20-1 and J usage is TRBJ1-2, with 7 bases fitting TRBD1. The V gene end was trimmed by 3 bases and the J gene end by 5 bases; junction bases not matched to a gene: 15. The germline V gene has CDR1 DFQATT and CDR2 SNEGSKA (reference sequence). This CDR3 comprises 16 residues. CDR3 sequence (DNA): TGCAGTGCTAGTGGGGGGGGAGCGGGACAGACTTATGGCTACACCTTC. It specifies CSASGGGAGQTYGYTF.

This clonotype was seen ten or more times. The genes are TRBV20-1 and TRBJ2-1; D unclear. Per the germline V gene, CDR1 is DFQATT and CDR2 is SNEGSKA (reference sequence). The CDR3 spans 12 residues. V lost 6 bases to trimming and J lost 0 bases, with 6 bases between them. CDR3 loop: CSAAPSYNEQFF. CDR3 nucleotides: TGCAGTGCGGCTCCCTCCTACAATGAGCAGTTCTTC.